This T cell receptor beta chain was retrieved from a study of CD8 T cells in Susac syndrome. The RNA, about 0.5 to 1 ug, was put through reverse transcription using random hexamers. Multiplex PCR with immunoSEQ amplified the TCR beta CDR3 across 54 Vbeta and 13 Jbeta. TCRdb used MiXCR to reprocess the immunoSEQ multiplex PCR reads, holding one entry per CDR3 protein. The data show some 170,000 distinct CDR3 sequences, approximately 92% seen once. Trimming shortened V by 5 bases and J by 10 bases, and 23 bases separated the two germline ends. The CDR3 length is 15 residues. Sequencing was performed on CD4+ T cells from PBMCs. The source is a human donor in good health. V and J are TRBV12-3 or TRBV12-4 and TRBJ1-1; D not certain. CDR3 DNA: TGTGCCAGCAGTCCCCCGTGGGCAGGATCGGATGGAGCTTTCTTT. It yields the protein CASSPPWAGSDGAFF.